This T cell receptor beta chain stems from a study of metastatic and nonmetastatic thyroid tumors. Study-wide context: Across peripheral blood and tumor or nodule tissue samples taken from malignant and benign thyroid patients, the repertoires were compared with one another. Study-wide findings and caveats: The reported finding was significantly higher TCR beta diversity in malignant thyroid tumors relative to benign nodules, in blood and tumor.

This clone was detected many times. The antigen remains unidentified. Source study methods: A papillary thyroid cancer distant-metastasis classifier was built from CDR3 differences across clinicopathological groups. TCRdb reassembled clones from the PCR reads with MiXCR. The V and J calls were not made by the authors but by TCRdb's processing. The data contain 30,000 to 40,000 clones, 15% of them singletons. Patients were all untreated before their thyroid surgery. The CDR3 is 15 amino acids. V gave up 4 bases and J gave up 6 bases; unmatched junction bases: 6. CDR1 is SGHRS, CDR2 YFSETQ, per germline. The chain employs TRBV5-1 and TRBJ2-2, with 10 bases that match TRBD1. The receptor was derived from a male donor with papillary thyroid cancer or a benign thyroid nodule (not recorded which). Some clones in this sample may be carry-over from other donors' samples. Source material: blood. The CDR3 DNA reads TGCGCCAGCAGCCGACGACAGGGGGCCGCCGGGGAGCTGTTTTTT. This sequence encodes CASSRRQGAAGELFF.